This passage covers 21 T cell receptor beta chains from one sample sequenced in a study of beta chain features in type 1 diabetes (dated by TCRdb to between 2017 and 2018). Findings and caveats that apply to the study as a whole: Type 1 diabetes patients showed a moderate but significant shortening of TCRB CDR3 length in all four CD4+ subsets.

Library preparation was by the immunoSEQ multiplex PCR assay. All of the isolated RNA was reverse transcribed with the High Capacity cDNA Reverse Transcription Kit, so expressed TCRB transcripts were sequenced. Not all clones reach the TCRdb copy of this immuneACCESS table, which keeps in-frame sequences only. Checked studies attribute under half of the gap to unresolved V genes and leave the rest unexplained. The sample table shows 150,000 to 200,000 clones, and more than 60% are seen once. The top ten clones comprise 0.08% to 0.09% of the sample. These receptors have no identified antigens. Material for sequencing was naive CD4+ T cells from blood. The cell subset or site label here, explained by the study, means: true naive CD4+ T cells. Receptors originate from a man aged 25 to 40 with type 1 diabetes.

The V gene is TRBV27, the J gene TRBJ2-5; 10 bases agree with TRBD1. V was clipped by 7 bases and J by 5 bases; unmatched bases: 10. The CDR3 contains 15 residues. The germline CDR1 and CDR2 sequences are MNHEY and SMNVEV (reference sequence). The CDR3 DNA reads as TGTGCCAGCACTCCTCGACAGGGGGCTCTGGAGACCCAGTACTTC. Encoded protein: CASTPRQGALETQYF.

The chain recombines TRBV29-1 with TRBJ2-7, with no clear D. The germline V gene has CDR1 SQVTM and CDR2 ANQGSEA. The CDR3 contains 11 residues. Trimming took 7 bases from V and 0 from J, leaving 7 bases between them. The CDR3 DNA reads TGCAGCGGGACGAGCTCCTACGAGCAGTACTTC. Residues: CSGTSSYEQYF.

The V gene is TRBV21-1, the J gene TRBJ2-7. TRBV21-1 is listed as a pseudogene. The CDR3 loop spans 9 amino acids. Here the CDR3 DNA reads TGTGCCAGCGCTGCCGAGCAGTACTTC. It specifies CASAAEQYF.

The chain joins TRBV28 to TRBJ2-7, with D possibly being TRBD2 (6 bases). Trimming left V 8 bases short and J 1 base short, with 6 bases between. The CDR3 has 11 residues. The germline V gene has CDR1 MDHEN and CDR2 SYDVKM. The CDR3: CASGRSYEQYF. The DNA for the CDR3 is TGTGCCAGCGGGAGGTCCTACGAGCAGTACTTC.

This CDR3 is CSVGPREQQETQYF. The DNA for the CDR3 is TGCAGCGTTGGACCTCGGGAACAACAAGAGACCCAGTACTTC. The rearrangement joins TRBV29-1 to TRBJ2-5, with a tentative D call TRBD2 (5 bases). Germline V gene lookup returns CDR1 SQVTM and CDR2 ANQGSEA. This CDR3 is built from 14 residues. V dropped 4 bases and J dropped 2 bases, with 14 bases sitting between them.

This clone has only a few counts. The chain joins TRBV30 to TRBJ2-5; D not certain. Germline CDR1 and CDR2: GTSNPN and SVGIG (reference sequence). Trimming took 0 bases from V and 5 from J, leaving 13 bases between them. This CDR3 is 14 amino acids long. CDR3 nucleotides: TGTGCCTGGAGTGTAAAGGGCAGCCCGGAGACCCAGTACTTC. Translated: CAWSVKGSPETQYF.

J is TRBJ1-4 and V is TRBV29-1, with D uncertain. V lost 4 bases, J lost 3 bases, and 9 bases lay in between. The CDR3 has 13 amino acids. Germline V lookup: CDR1 SQVTM, CDR2 ANQGSEA. The CDR3: CSVVYSPNEKLFF. As DNA, the CDR3 is TGCAGCGTTGTTTACAGCCCTAATGAAAAACTGTTTTTT. The entire variable domain, with the rest obtained from reference TRBV29-1 and TRBJ1-4, is as follows: SAVISQKPSRDICQRGTSLTIQCQVDSQVTMMFWYRQQPGQSLTLIATANQGSEATYESGFVIDKFPISRPNLTFSTLTVSNMSPEDSSIYLCSVVYSPNEKLFFGSGTQLSVL.

The chain uses TRBV29-1 and TRBJ2-7; a weak D match, TRBD1 (6 bases). In germline, CDR1 is SQVTM, CDR2 ANQGSEA. The CDR3 sequence is 14 residues long. The V end lost 4 bases, the J end lost 2 bases, and 15 bases lay between the germline ends. CDR3 nucleotides: TGCAGCGTTGTTTCCCAGGGGCCGCCCTACGAGCAGTACTTC. Translating gives CSVVSQGPPYEQYF.

V usage is TRBV21-1 and J usage is TRBJ2-5; TRBD2 is the table's D call, not checked against the DNA. TRBV21-1 corresponds to a pseudogene. This CDR3 is 14 amino acids long. The CDR3 here is CASSNRDSQETQYF. In DNA, the CDR3 is TGTGCCAGCAGCAACCGGGACTCCCAAGAGACCCAGTACTTC.

The chain joins TRBV29-1 to TRBJ1-1; a weak D match, TRBD1 (5 bases). The CDR3 is 13 residues long. V shed 3 bases and J shed 4 bases, with 12 bases lying between them. The V gene's germline CDR1 is SQVTM and CDR2 ANQGSEA. The CDR3 coding sequence is TGCAGCGTTGACGAGGGGAGAGGCACTGAAGCTTTCTTT. Protein product: CSVDEGRGTEAFF.

The chain employs TRBV29-1 and TRBJ2-1, with 11 bases that match TRBD1. The ends lost 5 bases at V and 1 base at J; junction bases unmatched: 16. The CDR3 has 19 residues. Germline CDR1 is SQVTM and CDR2 is ANQGSEA. The CDR3 spells CSVYIVPGQGVGSYNEQFF. The CDR3, as DNA: TGCAGCGTTTACATAGTCCCGGGACAGGGGGTTGGTTCCTACAATGAGCAGTTCTTC.

The chain is built from TRBV9 and TRBJ2-7; no reliable D call. Germline CDR1 and CDR2: SGDLS and YYNGEE. The germline V and J ends were trimmed by 0 bases and 2 bases, with 9 bases remaining between them. CDR3 size: 14 residues. CDR3 in amino acids: CASSVGSIPYEQYF. The CDR3 DNA sequence: TGTGCCAGCAGCGTAGGGTCCATACCCTACGAGCAGTACTTC.

This clone turned up a few times. In the same sample, other DNA sequences code for this CDR3. The chain combines TRBV29-1 with TRBJ1-1; D call uncertain. From germline, CDR1 is SQVTM and CDR2 ANQGSEA. The germline V and J ends were trimmed by 5 bases and 0 bases, with 10 bases remaining between them. CDR3 length: 13 amino acids. CDR3 nucleotides: TGCAGCGTTAGTGGTCGGCTGAACACTGAAGCTTTCTTT. It is translated as CSVSGRLNTEAFF.

V usage is TRBV10-3 and J usage is TRBJ2-5; the match to TRBD1 covers 8 bases. The CDR3 extends over 15 amino acids. Trimming took 4 bases from V and 1 from J; bases not matched to a gene: 5. CDR1 is ENHRY, CDR2 SYGVKD, per germline. CDR3 sequence (DNA): TGTGCCATCAGTGGCCCCGGGACAGGCCAAGAGACCCAGTACTTC. Its protein is CAISGPGTGQETQYF.

This chain connects TRBV10-3 to TRBJ2-3, with a weak D call TRBD2 (7 bases). The CDR3 is 15 residues long. Germline V lookup: CDR1 ENHRY, CDR2 SYGVKD. Trimming stripped 3 bases from V and 5 bases from J, with 15 bases between. CDR3 in amino acids: CAISETGGRRDTQYF. The CDR3 DNA sequence: TGTGCCATCAGTGAAACCGGGGGGCGCAGAGATACGCAGTATTTT.

This clone was observed a handful of times. The chain uses TRBV30 and TRBJ2-7; D not certain. Germline CDR1 and CDR2: GTSNPN and SVGIG (reference sequence). This CDR3 comprises 12 residues. Trimming stripped 0 bases from V and 6 bases from J, with 9 bases between. In DNA, the CDR3 is TGTGCCTGGAGTGTAGTGAGCGTCGAGCAGTACTTC. Its protein product is CAWSVVSVEQYF. Together with reference TRBV30 and TRBJ2-7, the CDR3 gives the full variable domain: SQTIHQWPATLVQPVGSPLSLECTVEGTSNPNLYWYRQAAGRGLQLLFYSVGIGQISSEVPQNLSASRPQDRQFILSSKKLLLSDSGFYLCAWSVVSVEQYFGPGTRLTVT.

The J gene is TRBJ2-7, the V gene TRBV7-9, with 10 nucleotides matching TRBD1. Germline V lookup: CDR1 SEHNR, CDR2 FQNEAQ (reference sequence). V lost 0 bases, J lost 11 bases, and 7 bases stayed unmatched. The CDR3 spans 14 residues. CDR3 coding DNA: TGTGCCAGCAGCTTAGCCCGGGACAGGGGAGGAAAGTACTTC. This sequence encodes CASSLARDRGGKYF. Drawing the rest from reference TRBV7-9 and TRBJ2-7, the complete variable domain is DTGVSQNPRHKITKRGQNVTFRCDPISEHNRLYWYRQTLGQGPEFLTYFQNEAQLEKSRLLSDRFSAERPKGSFSTLEIQRTEQGDSAMYLCASSLARDRGGKYFGPGTRLTVT.

V is TRBV9 and J is TRBJ2-2; D uncertain. Germline assignment: CDR1 SGDLS and CDR2 YYNGEE. The CDR3 has 12 residues. V lost 4 bases to trimming and J lost 2 bases, with 3 bases between them. For the CDR3, the DNA is TGTGCCAGCAGCATAAACACCGGGGAGCTGTTTTTT. Translation gives CASSINTGELFF.

This clone was observed a handful of times. The V and J genes are TRBV30 and TRBJ2-7, with D possibly being TRBD2 (5 bases). The CDR3 runs 12 residues. Looked up from germline, CDR1 is GTSNPN and CDR2 is SVGIG (reference sequence). V was cut by 4 bases and J by 5 bases, with 12 bases left in between. In DNA form, the CDR3 reads TGTGCCTGGACGCAAGGGAGCCACGAGCAGTACTTC. Amino acids: CAWTQGSHEQYF.

This chain links TRBV30 with TRBJ2-6, with 7 bases fitting TRBD1. The CDR3 loop spans 16 amino acids. The germline V gene has CDR1 GTSNPN and CDR2 SVGIG (reference sequence). V was clipped by 6 bases and J by 0 bases; unmatched bases: 8. In DNA form, the CDR3 reads TGTGCCTGTTCGACGGCAGGGGGCTCTGGGGCCAACGTCCTGACTTTC. Encoded protein: CACSTAGGSGANVLTF.

This chain connects TRBV5-6 to TRBJ1-1; no definite D call. CDR1 and CDR2 (germline): SGHDT, YYEEEE. The V gene lost 0 bases and the J gene lost 1 base, with 7 bases spanning the gap. This CDR3 is built from 14 residues. Written as DNA, the CDR3 is TGTGCCAGCAGCTTGGGCGGGAGGAACACTGAAGCTTTCTTT. Its translation is CASSLGGRNTEAFF.